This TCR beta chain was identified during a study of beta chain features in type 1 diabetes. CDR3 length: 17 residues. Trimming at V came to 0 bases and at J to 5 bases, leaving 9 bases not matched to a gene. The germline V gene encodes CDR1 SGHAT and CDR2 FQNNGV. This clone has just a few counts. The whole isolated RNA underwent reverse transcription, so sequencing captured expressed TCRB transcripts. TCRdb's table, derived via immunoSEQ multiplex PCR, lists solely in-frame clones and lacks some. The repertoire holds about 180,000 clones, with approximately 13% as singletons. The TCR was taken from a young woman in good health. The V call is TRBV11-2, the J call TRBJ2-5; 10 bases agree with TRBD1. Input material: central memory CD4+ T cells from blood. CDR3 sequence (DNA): TGTGCCAGCAGCTTAGAGACAGGGGGCGTGTCAGGGGAGACCCAGTACTTC. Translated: CASSLETGGVSGETQYF.